This TCR beta chain was recorded in a study of CD8 T cells in ankylosing spondylitis. This clonotype was detected many times. Its target is not known. Study-level points and caveats: A subset of motif variants has previously been described in the synovial fluid and blood of reactive arthritis. Clones linked to the disease showed a CD8+ phenotype. They occurred at relatively low frequencies in peripheral blood.

The CDR3 runs to 13 residues. The V gene's germline CDR1 is MDHEN and CDR2 SYDVKM. The V end was cut by 7 bases, the J end by 2 bases, with 12 bases between. TCRdb used MiXCR to reprocess the 5' RACE reads, holding one entry per CDR3 protein. The table records 300,000 to 400,000 distinct CDR3 sequences, 11% of them present only once. The sequence was collected from a female donor with ankylosing spondylitis or in good health (not recorded which). Sequencing was done on a sample of blood, either unsorted or a sorted T cell fraction (not recorded which). The V call is TRBV28, the J call TRBJ2-7, with D tentatively TRBD1 (5 bases). The CDR3 DNA sequence: TGTGCCAGCAAAAGGGGTTTAACCTACGAGCAGTACTTC. Protein sequence: CASKRGLTYEQYF.